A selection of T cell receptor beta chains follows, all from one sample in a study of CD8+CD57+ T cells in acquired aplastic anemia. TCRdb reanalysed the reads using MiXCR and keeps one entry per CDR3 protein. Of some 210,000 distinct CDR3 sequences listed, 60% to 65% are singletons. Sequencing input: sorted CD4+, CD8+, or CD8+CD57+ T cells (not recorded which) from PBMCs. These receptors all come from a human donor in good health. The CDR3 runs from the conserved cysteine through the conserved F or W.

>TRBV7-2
CASAETGTSPREYF
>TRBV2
CASPPSGGVDGYTF
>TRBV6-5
CASSYLTANTGELFF
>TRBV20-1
CSAVQRPAFF
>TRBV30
CAWSDRGAMSYEQYF
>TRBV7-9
CASSSWDQETQYF
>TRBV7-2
CASSLGQGGGQGNPEQYF
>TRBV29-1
CSVDQGWNEQYF
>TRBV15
CATLALAGSTCEQYF
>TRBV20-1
CSTRDPPSGADGNTIYF
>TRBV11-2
CASSLRLATSYEQYF
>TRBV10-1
CASSALPTDTQYF
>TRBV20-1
CSARVASGATWVQYF
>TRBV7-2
CASSLVRGPVENEQFF
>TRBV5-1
CASSLRASGTSYNEQFF
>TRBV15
CATRGTSEDTQYF